These 14 T cell receptor beta chains originate from one sample sequenced in a study of OX40 agonist ivuxolimab in advanced cancers. This table comes from immunoSEQ multiplex PCR, and its TCRdb copy is limited to in-frame clones, with some not included. In the table there are 43,000 or so clones, 70% to 90% of which are singletons. The input for sequencing was CD4+ or CD8+ T cells sorted from blood, taken in a trial of the OX40 agonist ivuxolimab. Receptor source: an adult with an advanced solid tumor such as melanoma, head and neck, liver or kidney cancer.

V and J are TRBV7-3 and TRBJ2-5; TRBD2 matches at 7 bases. Trimming at V came to 2 bases and at J to 5 bases, leaving 8 bases not matched to a gene. CDR3 length: 15 residues. Germline CDR1 is SGHTA and CDR2 is FQGTGA. This chain's CDR3 is CASSLFGEGAETQYF. Written as DNA, the CDR3 is TGTGCCAGCAGCTTATTTGGGGAGGGAGCGGAGACCCAGTACTTC. Full variable domain (remainder filled in from reference TRBV7-3 and TRBJ2-5): GAGVSQTPSNKVTEKGKYVELRCDPISGHTALYWYRQSLGQGPEFLIYFQGTGAADDSGLPNDRFFAVRPEGSVSTLKIQRTERGDSAVYLCASSLFGEGAETQYFGPGTRLLVL.

The rearrangement links TRBV18 to TRBJ1-5; 7 nucleotides align to TRBD1. The CDR3 loop spans 16 amino acids. V gave up 1 base and J gave up 0 bases; unmatched junction bases: 3. Looked up from germline, CDR1 is KGHSH and CDR2 is LQKENI. As DNA, the CDR3 is TGTGCCAGCTCACCACTACGGACAGGTAGCAATCAGCCCCAGCATTTT. Its translation: CASSPLRTGSNQPQHF.

The rearrangement joins TRBV11-2 to TRBJ1-5; D gene ambiguous. Germline values: CDR1 SGHAT, CDR2 FQNNGV. The CDR3 loop spans 13 amino acids. V lost 1 base, J lost 5 bases, and 6 bases lay in between. For the CDR3, the DNA is TGTGCCAGCAGCTTAGCCCACGATCAGCCCCAGCATTTT. It yields the protein CASSLAHDQPQHF. Variable domain in full (rest from reference TRBV11-2 and TRBJ1-5): EAGVAQSPRYKIIEKRQSVAFWCNPISGHATLYWYQQILGQGPKLLIQFQNNGVVDDSQLPKDRFSAERLKGVDSTLKIQPAKLEDSAVYLCASSLAHDQPQHFGDGTRLSIL.

This chain joins TRBV12-2 and TRBJ2-7. TRBV12-2 is noted as a pseudogene. This CDR3 has 16 residues. DNA for the CDR3: TGTGCAAGTCGCTCCCGGGACCACCTGCGTCTATACGAGCAGTACTTC. It encodes CASRSRDHLRLYEQYF.

The chain has TRBV28 and TRBJ1-5; D is unclear. Germline loops: CDR1 MDHEN, CDR2 SYDVKM. V lost 1 base to trimming and J lost 3 bases, with 10 bases between them. The CDR3 has 15 residues. Written as DNA, the CDR3 is TGTGCCAGCAGTTTATTTGTCCTAAACAATCAGCCCCAGCATTTT. Amino acid sequence: CASSLFVLNNQPQHF.

The chain couples TRBV28 to TRBJ1-1; D is unclear. The CDR3 runs to 12 residues. Germline V CDR1 and CDR2: MDHEN, SYDVKM. Trimming took off 7 bases at V and 2 bases at J, with 8 bases between the two ends. The CDR3 DNA reads as TGTGCCAGCAATGAGATCAACACTGAAGCTTTCTTT. As protein: CASNEINTEAFF.

V gene TRBV6-1 combines with J gene TRBJ2-3; possible D gene TRBD1, 8 bases. Germline V gene sequence: CDR1 MNHNS, CDR2 SASEGT. Trimming took off 7 bases at V and 7 bases at J, with 18 bases between the two ends. The CDR3 runs 14 residues. The CDR3 protein is CASTQQGGGNTQYF. CDR3 in DNA: TGTGCCAGCACTCAACAGGGGGGGGGAAATACGCAGTATTTT.

V usage is TRBV7-3 and J usage is TRBJ2-2; D gene unclear. CDR3 length equals 13 residues. Germline V gene lookup returns CDR1 SGHTA and CDR2 FQGTGA. V was shortened by 4 bases and J by 5 bases, with 8 bases between the two germline ends. The CDR3 loop is CASSSAVTGELFF. CDR3 in DNA: TGTGCCAGCAGCTCGGCTGTGACCGGGGAGCTGTTTTTT.

The genes are TRBV19 and TRBJ2-7, with TRBD1 matching over 10 bases. V gave up 6 bases and J gave up 6 bases; unmatched junction bases: 5. CDR3 length: 13 amino acids. Germline V gene lookup returns CDR1 LNHDA and CDR2 SQIVND (reference sequence). CDR3: CASSKTGGGEQYF. The DNA for the CDR3 is TGTGCCAGTAGCAAGACAGGGGGCGGCGAGCAGTACTTC.

DNA of the CDR3: TGTGCCAGCTCACCTGGCGGGGGGCGGAATGAGCAGTTCTTC. Translated: CASSPGGGRNEQFF. V is TRBV18 and J is TRBJ2-1, with 8 bases fitting TRBD2. CDR3 length: 14 amino acids. Losses at the gene ends were 3 bases for V and 7 bases for J; bases not matched to a gene: 5. The germline V gene encodes CDR1 KGHSH and CDR2 LQKENI.

This rearrangement joins TRBV28 to TRBJ2-5; D unresolved. V lost 3 bases and J 13 bases, leaving 12 bases between the germline ends. The CDR3 runs to 11 residues. The germline CDR1 and CDR2 sequences are MDHEN and SYDVKM. The CDR3 DNA reads as TGTGCCAGCAGTTTTCGGGCAGCCAGGTACTTC. Its protein is CASSFRAARYF.

The chain recombines TRBV29-1 with TRBJ2-5; 7 bases are a match to TRBD1. CDR1 is SQVTM, CDR2 ANQGSEA, per germline. J lost 4 bases, V lost 6 bases, and 11 bases had no gene match. The CDR3 extends over 14 amino acids. The CDR3 loop reads CSVPLMTGRETQYF. The DNA for the CDR3 is TGCAGCGTCCCACTAATGACAGGGAGAGAGACCCAGTACTTC. Together with reference TRBV29-1 and TRBJ2-5, the CDR3 gives the full variable domain: SAVISQKPSRDICQRGTSLTIQCQVDSQVTMMFWYRQQPGQSLTLIATANQGSEATYESGFVIDKFPISRPNLTFSTLTVSNMSPEDSSIYLCSVPLMTGRETQYFGPGTRLLVL.

The genes are TRBV5-1 and TRBJ2-1; maybe TRBD1 (6 bases). The CDR3 covers 14 residues. Trimming removed 0 bases at V and 5 bases at J, with 9 bases between. The germline V gene encodes CDR1 SGHRS and CDR2 YFSETQ. CDR3 in amino acids: CASSLGTADNEQFF. The CDR3 DNA follows: TGCGCCAGCAGCTTGGGGACAGCAGACAATGAGCAGTTCTTC.

The chain uses TRBV27 and TRBJ2-2; 13 nucleotides align to TRBD2. Germline V CDR1 and CDR2: MNHEY, SMNVEV (reference sequence). The CDR3 spans 18 residues. With 3 bases clipped from V and 7 bases from J, the junction kept 11 bases outside the gene matches. CDR3 protein: CASSLFPRTSGRIGELFF. The CDR3 DNA is TGTGCCAGCAGTTTGTTCCCTAGGACTAGCGGGAGAATCGGGGAGCTGTTTTTT.